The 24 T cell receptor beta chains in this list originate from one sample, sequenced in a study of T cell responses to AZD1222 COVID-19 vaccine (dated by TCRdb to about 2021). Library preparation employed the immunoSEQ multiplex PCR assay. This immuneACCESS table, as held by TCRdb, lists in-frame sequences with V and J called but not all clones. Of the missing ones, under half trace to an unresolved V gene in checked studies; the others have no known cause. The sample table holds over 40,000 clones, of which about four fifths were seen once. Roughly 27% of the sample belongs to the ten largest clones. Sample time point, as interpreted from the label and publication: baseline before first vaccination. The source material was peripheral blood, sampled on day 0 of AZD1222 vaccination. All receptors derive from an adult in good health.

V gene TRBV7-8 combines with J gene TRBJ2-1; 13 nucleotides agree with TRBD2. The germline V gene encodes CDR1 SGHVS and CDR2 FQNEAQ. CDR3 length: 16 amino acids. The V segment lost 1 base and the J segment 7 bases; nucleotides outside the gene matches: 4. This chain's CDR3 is CASSLEGLAGMNEQFF. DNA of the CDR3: TGTGCCAGCAGCTTAGAGGGACTAGCGGGAATGAATGAGCAGTTCTTC.

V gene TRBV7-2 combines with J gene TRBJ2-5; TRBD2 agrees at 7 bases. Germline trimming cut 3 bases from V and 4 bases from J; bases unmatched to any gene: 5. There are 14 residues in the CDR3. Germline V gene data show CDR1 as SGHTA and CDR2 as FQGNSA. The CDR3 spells CASSLGWEGETQYF. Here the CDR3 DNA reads TGTGCCAGCAGCTTGGGCTGGGAGGGAGAGACCCAGTACTTC.

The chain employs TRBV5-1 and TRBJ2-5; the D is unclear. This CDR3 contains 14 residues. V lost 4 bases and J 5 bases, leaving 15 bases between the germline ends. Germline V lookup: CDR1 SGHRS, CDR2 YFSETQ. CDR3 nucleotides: TGCGCCAGCAGCGTGGACCCCGCAGAGGAGACCCAGTACTTC. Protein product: CASSVDPAEETQYF.

CDR3 DNA sequence: TGTGGTTTTGGGTCTGGAAACACCATATATTTT. Translation: CGFGSGNTIYF. The chain is built from TRBV28 and TRBJ1-3; D remains unclear. Germline assignment: CDR1 MDHEN and CDR2 SYDVKM. This CDR3 has 11 amino acids.

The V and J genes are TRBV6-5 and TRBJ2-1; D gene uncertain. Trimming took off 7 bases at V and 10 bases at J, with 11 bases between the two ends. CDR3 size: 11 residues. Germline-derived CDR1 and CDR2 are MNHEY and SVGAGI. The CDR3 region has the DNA TGTGCCAGCATAAGGGTCCGGGAGCAGTTCTTC. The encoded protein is CASIRVREQFF.

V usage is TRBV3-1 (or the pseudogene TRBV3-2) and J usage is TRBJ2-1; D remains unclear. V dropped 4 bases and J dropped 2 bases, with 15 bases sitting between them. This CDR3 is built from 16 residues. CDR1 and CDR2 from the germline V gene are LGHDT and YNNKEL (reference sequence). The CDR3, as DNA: TGTGCCAGCAGCCCCGTGTCCTATGGGGCCTACAATGAGCAGTTCTTC. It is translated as CASSPVSYGAYNEQFF.

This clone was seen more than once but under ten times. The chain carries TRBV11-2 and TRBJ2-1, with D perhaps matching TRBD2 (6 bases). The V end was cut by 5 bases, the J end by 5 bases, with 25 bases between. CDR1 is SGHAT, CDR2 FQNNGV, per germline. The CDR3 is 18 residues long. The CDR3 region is CASSGYPSGQSKDNEQFF. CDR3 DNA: TGTGCCAGCAGCGGCTACCCGAGCGGGCAGTCGAAAGACAATGAGCAGTTCTTC.

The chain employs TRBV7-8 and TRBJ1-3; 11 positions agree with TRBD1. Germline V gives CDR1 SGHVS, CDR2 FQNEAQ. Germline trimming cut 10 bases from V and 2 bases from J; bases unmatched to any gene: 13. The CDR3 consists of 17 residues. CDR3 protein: CATGYGTGGSAGNTIYF. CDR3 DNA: TGTGCCACCGGCTACGGGACAGGGGGATCTGCTGGAAACACCATATATTTT.

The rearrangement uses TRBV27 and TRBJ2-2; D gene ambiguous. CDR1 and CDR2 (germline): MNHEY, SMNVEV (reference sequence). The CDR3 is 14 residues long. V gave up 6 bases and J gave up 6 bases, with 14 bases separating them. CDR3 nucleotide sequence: TGTGCCAGCAGCAACACCGCTAACCCCGGGGAGCTGTTTTTT. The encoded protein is CASSNTANPGELFF.

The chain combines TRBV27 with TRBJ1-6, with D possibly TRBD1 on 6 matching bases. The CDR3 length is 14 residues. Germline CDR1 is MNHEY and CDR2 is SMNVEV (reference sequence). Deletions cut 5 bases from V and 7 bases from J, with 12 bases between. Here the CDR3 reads CASSGQLLNSPLHF. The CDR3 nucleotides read TGTGCCAGCAGTGGACAGCTATTAAATTCACCCCTCCACTTT.

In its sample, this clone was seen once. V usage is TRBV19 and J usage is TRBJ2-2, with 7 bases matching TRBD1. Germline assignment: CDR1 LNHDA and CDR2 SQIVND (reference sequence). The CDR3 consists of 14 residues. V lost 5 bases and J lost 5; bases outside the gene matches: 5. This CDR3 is CASSDTTGTGELFF. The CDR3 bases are TGTGCCAGTAGTGATACGACAGGGACCGGGGAGCTGTTTTTT.

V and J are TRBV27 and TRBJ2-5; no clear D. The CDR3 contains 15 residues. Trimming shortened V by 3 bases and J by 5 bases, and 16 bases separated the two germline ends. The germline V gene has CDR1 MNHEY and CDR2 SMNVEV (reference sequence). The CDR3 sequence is CASSFNGRGRETQYF. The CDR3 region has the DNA TGTGCCAGCAGTTTCAACGGACGAGGTCGGGAGACCCAGTACTTC.

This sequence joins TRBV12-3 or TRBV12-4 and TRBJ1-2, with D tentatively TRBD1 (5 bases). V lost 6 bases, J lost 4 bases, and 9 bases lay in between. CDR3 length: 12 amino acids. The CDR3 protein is CASSRGGYGYTF. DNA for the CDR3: TGTGCCAGCAGCCGGGGGGGCTATGGCTACACCTTC.

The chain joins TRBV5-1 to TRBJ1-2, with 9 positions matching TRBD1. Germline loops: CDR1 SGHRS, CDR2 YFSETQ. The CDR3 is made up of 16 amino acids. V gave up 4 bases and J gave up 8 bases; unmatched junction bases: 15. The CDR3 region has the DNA TGCGCCAGCAGCAAAGACCGGGACAGGGTATTGTACGGCTACACCTTC. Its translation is CASSKDRDRVLYGYTF.

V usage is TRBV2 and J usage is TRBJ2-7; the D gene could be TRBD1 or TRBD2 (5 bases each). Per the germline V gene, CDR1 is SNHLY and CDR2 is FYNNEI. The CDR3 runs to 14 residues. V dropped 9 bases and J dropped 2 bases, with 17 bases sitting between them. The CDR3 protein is CASRDGQETYEQYF. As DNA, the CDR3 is TGTGCCAGTCGGGACGGCCAAGAAACCTACGAGCAGTACTTC.

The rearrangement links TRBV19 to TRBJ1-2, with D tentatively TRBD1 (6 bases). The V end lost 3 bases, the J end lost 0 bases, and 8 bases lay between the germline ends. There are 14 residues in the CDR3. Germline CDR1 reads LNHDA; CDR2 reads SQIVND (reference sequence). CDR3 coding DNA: TGTGCCAGTAGTATGGACAGTTCTAACTATGGCTACACCTTC. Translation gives CASSMDSSNYGYTF.

The CDR3 DNA follows: TGTGCCAGCAGCTTAGCCTGGGGCACGCGGGAAGCTTTCTTT. As protein: CASSLAWGTREAFF. The chain uses TRBV7-2 and TRBJ1-1; the D gene is possibly TRBD1 (5 bases). The CDR3 extends over 14 amino acids. Per germline, CDR1 SGHTA and CDR2 FQGNSA. V was trimmed by 0 bases and J by 8 bases, leaving 13 bases between them.

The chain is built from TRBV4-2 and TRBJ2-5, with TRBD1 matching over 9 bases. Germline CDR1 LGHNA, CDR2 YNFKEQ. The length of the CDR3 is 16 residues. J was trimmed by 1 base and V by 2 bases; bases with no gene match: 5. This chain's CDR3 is CASSQRQGEGQETQYF. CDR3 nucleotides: TGTGCCAGCAGCCAAAGACAGGGGGAGGGCCAAGAGACCCAGTACTTC.

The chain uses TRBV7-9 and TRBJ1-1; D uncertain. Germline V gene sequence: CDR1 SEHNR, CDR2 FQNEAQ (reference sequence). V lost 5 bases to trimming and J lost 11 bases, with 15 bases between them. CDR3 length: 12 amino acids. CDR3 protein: CASSPMAGSAFF. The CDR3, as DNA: TGTGCCAGCAGCCCAATGGCTGGGAGCGCTTTCTTT.

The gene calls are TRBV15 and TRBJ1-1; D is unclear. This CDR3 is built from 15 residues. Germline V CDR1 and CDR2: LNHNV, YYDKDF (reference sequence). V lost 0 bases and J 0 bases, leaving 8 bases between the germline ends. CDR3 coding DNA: TGTGCCACCAGCAGAGATTCAGCGGTGAACACTGAAGCTTTCTTT. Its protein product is CATSRDSAVNTEAFF.

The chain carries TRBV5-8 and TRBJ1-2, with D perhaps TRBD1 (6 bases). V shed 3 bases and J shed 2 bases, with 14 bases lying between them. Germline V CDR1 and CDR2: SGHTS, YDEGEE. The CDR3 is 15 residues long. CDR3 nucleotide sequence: TGTGCCAGCAGCTGGGGCAGGGGAGTAAACTATGGCTACACCTTC. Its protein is CASSWGRGVNYGYTF.

In nucleotides, the CDR3 is TGTGCCAGCTCACCACCTGGACTAGCGTCAGGGACAGATACGCAGTATTTT. It translates to CASSPPGLASGTDTQYF. The rearrangement uses TRBV18 and TRBJ2-3; 9 positions match TRBD2. The length of the CDR3 is 17 residues. With 0 bases clipped from V and 3 bases from J, the junction kept 7 bases outside the gene matches. The germline CDR1 and CDR2 sequences are KGHSH and LQKENI.

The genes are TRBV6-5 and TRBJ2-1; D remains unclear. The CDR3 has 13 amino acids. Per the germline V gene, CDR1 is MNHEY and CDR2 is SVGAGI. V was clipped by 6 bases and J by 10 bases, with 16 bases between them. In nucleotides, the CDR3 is TGTGCCAGCAGGTTTCTAGAACAACGGGAGCAGTTCTTC. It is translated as CASRFLEQREQFF.

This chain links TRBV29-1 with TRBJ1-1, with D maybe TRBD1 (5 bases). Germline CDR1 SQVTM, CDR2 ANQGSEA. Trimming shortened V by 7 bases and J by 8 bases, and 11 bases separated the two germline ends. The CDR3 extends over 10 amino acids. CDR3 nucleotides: TGCAGCGCCTCCAGACAGGAAGCTTTCTTT. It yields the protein CSASRQEAFF.